This T cell receptor beta chain emerged from a study of blood T cell repertoires in COVID-19 (TCRdb year 2020). With respect to the entire study: Collaborator samples came from the United States, Italy and Spain and covered acute and convalescent phases of COVID-19. The repertoires were made available in a free public database intended to serve as a resource for research on the immune response to SARS-CoV-2. Deeply sampled blood TCRbeta repertoires from subjects exposed to, actively infected with, or recovered from COVID-19 were included in the dataset. The material from the prospective study consisted of cDNA or gDNA derived from T cells, B-cell-depleted T cells, or PBMCs. A de-identified subject ID, COVID-19 status, age in years and sex were almost always included in the sample metadata. Samples were obtained from the ongoing ImmuneRACE study (first 160 participants) and from roughly 1,300 subjects provided by 6 global collaborators. HLA class I and class II types, where available, came from metadata supplied by the sample provider rather than from assay-based typing. Here is what the overall study found, with its caveats: How much clinical and demographic metadata was included differed by source and by participant, and the metadata was provided uncurated.

Remarks on this clone: Its antigen remains unidentified. Base qualities are not provided; no much larger clone lies one nucleotide away.

The CDR3 has 14 amino acids, counting the end cysteine and phenylalanine. The sequence is cut down to CDR3 DNA, 42 bases in frame from base 1. Via the germline V gene (reference sequence), CDR1 is MNHEY and CDR2 SMNVEV. V is pruned by 3 bases and J by 9 bases, leaving 7 bases of the junction without a gene match. The immunoSEQ Assay, a bias-controlled multiplex PCR, was used to amplify TCRbeta CDR3 regions from genomic DNA. The paper's processing steps were these. Nucleated cell counts per sample were estimated from amplification of reference gene primers within the assay. To quantify the absolute abundance of each unique TCRbeta CDR3 rearrangement, sequence reads were collapsed and filtered. Productive Simpson clonality was computed per sample as the square root of Simpson's diversity index over productive rearrangements. Held by TCRdb, this immuneACCESS table contains in-frame sequences only and omits some clones. Under half of the omission traces to an unresolved V gene where checked; the cause of the rest is unknown. V and J calls and clone size come straight from that table; D and trimming were deduced from the DNA. The sample includes approximately 250,000 clones, with 80% to 90% observed a single time. Of the sample, 4.1% falls within the top ten clones.

In the prospective study, participants were roughly 18 to 89 years old, resided in fewer than 25 geographic areas of the United States, and were enrolled through a virtual design. To assign participants to cohorts, the prospective study relied on clinical history that participants themselves reported in a screening survey and a study questionnaire. In the prospective study, whole blood, serum and a nasopharyngeal or oropharyngeal swab were collected from each participant by mobile phlebotomists. Over an approximately 2-month period, participants in the prospective study had the option of providing additional blood draws and questionnaires. Blood samples from the prospective study were shipped frozen or at room temperature prior to DNA extraction.

This TCR came from a woman aged 25 to 39 with acute COVID-19. The sequenced sample was PBMCs or T cells enriched from blood (not recorded which). Here the chain combines TRBV27 and TRBJ1-2; 10 of the junction bases match TRBD1. Here the CDR3 is given as CASSFGQGGASYTF. The nucleotide sequence reads as follows: TGTGCCAGCAGTTTCGGACAGGGGGGCGCAAGCTACACCTTC.